This T cell receptor (beta chain) emerged from a study of T cells in Graves' hyperthyroidism and ophthalmopathy. This clonotype was observed at least ten times. Its antigen remains unknown. The TCR beta CDR3 regions underwent amplification using RNA transcripts as the source. Initially, a first-round RT-PCR of the TCR CDR3 employed the HTBI primer set. In TCRdb, the multiplex PCR reads were re-called with MiXCR into one record per CDR3 protein. Altogether under 450,000 distinct CDR3 sequences are present, about 15% being singletons, with the ten largest covering 12% to 15%. The study defined stable Graves' hyperthyroidism as no ophthalmopathy progression within 18 months. Clinical symptoms, serum thyroxine, TRAb, thyroid ultrasound and orbital computed tomography established diagnosis. Cells are PBMCs isolated from around 9.4 ml of fresh blood. Overall study results and limits: Most expanded thyroid clonotypes above 0.001 also appeared in blood.

V dropped 5 bases and J dropped 1 base, with 14 bases sitting between them. This CDR3 region has 15 residues. Germline V gives CDR1 KGHSH, CDR2 LQKENI. The sequenced sample was blood. The rearrangement links TRBV18 to TRBJ1-1, with D maybe TRBD1 (6 bases). The clonotype originates from a young woman with Graves' hyperthyroidism. CDR3 DNA sequence: TGTGCCAGCTCAGTACTACAGGGAGGGAACACTGAAGCTTTCTTT. Its protein is CASSVLQGGNTEAFF.